These 8 T cell receptor beta chains came from one sample sequenced in a study of blood T cells in healthy people across ages. With a J-beta primer mix and a sample-barcoded 5' primer, a second PCR ran about 6 to 11 cycles. A single record per CDR3 protein comes from TCRdb applying MiXCR to the 5' RACE reads. The top ten hold over 6.5% of the sample, which has 1,300,000 or so distinct CDR3 sequences, roughly 64% seen once. Sequencing input: blood. Source of these receptors: a man aged 18 to 30 in good health.

The chain employs TRBV3-1 and TRBJ2-1; TRBD2 matches at 7 bases. The trim removed 0 bases at V and 6 bases at J, leaving 8 bases unmatched. The CDR3 contains 16 residues. Germline lookup yields CDR1 LGHDT and CDR2 YNNKEL (reference sequence). The CDR3 sequence: CASSQDSRGGANEQFF. DNA of the CDR3: TGTGCCAGCAGCCAAGATAGTCGCGGGGGAGCCAATGAGCAGTTCTTC.

This chain links TRBV2 with TRBJ2-4; possibly TRBD2 for D (5 bases). Germline-derived CDR1 and CDR2 are SNHLY and FYNNEI. The CDR3 runs 15 residues. The V end lost 1 base, the J end lost 0 bases, and 7 bases lay between the germline ends. Written as DNA, the CDR3 is TGTGCCAGCAGTGAAGGGGGAGTAGCCAAAAACATTCAGTACTTC. This gives the protein CASSEGGVAKNIQYF.

Concerning this clonotype: One end of the junction does not line up with germline, which may come from a read error. The chain recombines TRBV7-2 with TRBJ2-4, with 9 positions matching TRBD2. Germline CDR1 reads SGHTA; CDR2 reads FQGNSA. The CDR3 spans 16 residues. In DNA, the CDR3 is TGTGCCAGCACGGGAGCGGGGGGCCTAGCCAAAAACATCCAGTACTTC. Protein sequence: CASTGAGGLAKNIQYF.

This chain uses TRBV7-9 with TRBJ2-3; no clear D. Germline assignment: CDR1 SEHNR and CDR2 FQNEAQ (reference sequence). The CDR3 is made up of 17 amino acids. V dropped 5 bases and J dropped 2 bases, with 20 bases sitting between them. CDR3 region: CASSVPDGVPFTDTQYF. The CDR3 bases are TGTGCCAGCAGCGTACCCGATGGGGTTCCATTCACAGATACGCAGTATTTT.

The rearrangement links TRBV6-5 to TRBJ2-1; perhaps TRBD2 as D (7 bases). The J call may be wrong; the DNA end is better matched by TRBJ2-7. The CDR3 is 18 residues long. The germline V gene has CDR1 MNHEY and CDR2 SVGAGI. The CDR3 region has the DNA TGTGCCAGCAGTTACTACGAAGTAAGACGGGGGGCCGCCTACGAGCAGTACTTC. The encoded protein is CASSYYEVRRGAAYEQYF.

This clonotype was recorded a few times. This CDR3 reads CASSLETGDNEQYF. The CDR3 DNA sequence: TGTGCCAGCAGCTTGGAGACAGGGGACAACGAGCAGTACTTC. This rearrangement joins TRBV5-5 to TRBJ2-7; 8 bases match TRBD1. Germline CDR1 and CDR2: SGHKS and YYEKEE (reference sequence). The V segment lost 0 bases and the J segment 5 bases; nucleotides outside the gene matches: 4. This CDR3 region has 14 residues.

This chain links TRBV2 with TRBJ2-7; 8 bases map to TRBD1. Germline V gives CDR1 SNHLY, CDR2 FYNNEI. Germline trimming cut 0 bases from V and 2 bases from J; bases unmatched to any gene: 6. The CDR3 length is 16 residues. Here the CDR3 DNA reads TGTGCCAGCAGTGAAGCCCAGACAGGGGTAGCCTACGAGCAGTACTTC. This translates into CASSEAQTGVAYEQYF.

The chain uses TRBV7-2 and TRBJ2-7, with TRBD2 identical over 10 bases. CDR3 size: 18 residues. Germline CDR1 and CDR2: SGHTA and FQGNSA. Losses at the gene ends were 2 bases for V and 0 bases for J; bases not matched to a gene: 10. The DNA of the CDR3 is TGTGCCAGCAGCTTAAATGTCCCCGGGACTAGCGTCTCCTACGAGCAGTACTTC. It specifies CASSLNVPGTSVSYEQYF.